The entry below describes one TCR beta chain. Its target is not known. This entry comes from a study of T cell responses to AZD1222 COVID-19 vaccine. The V segment lost 0 bases and the J segment 6 bases; nucleotides outside the gene matches: 1. Germline CDR1 is SGHRS and CDR2 is YFSETQ. The CDR3 is 14 residues long. Study-wide results and limits: Just five to seven people given AZD1222 tested seropositive at baseline. Females outnumbered males among donors, who were mostly white British; clonal diversity was possibly underestimated. Of spike-specific TCRs, nearly half reportedly target regions left unmutated in variants. Across spike, vaccine-associated CD4 TCRs were found, dominant at 160-218 and 743-854.

Produced via immunoSEQ multiplex PCR; TCRdb's table is partial and in-frame only. The sample lists about 110,000 clones; 87% were seen once. The chain has TRBV5-1 and TRBJ1-4; TRBD1 agrees at 8 bases. The input for sequencing was peripheral blood, taken on day 0 of AZD1222 vaccination. The sequence was collected from an adult in good health. CDR3 residues: CASSLEQGDEKLFF. The DNA for the CDR3 is TGCGCCAGCAGCTTGGAACAGGGGGATGAAAAACTGTTTTTT.